The present T cell receptor (beta chain) was sequenced within a study of T cell repertoires in cytomegalovirus infection. Across the study: CMV infection together with matching HLA type was indicated by public TCR beta signatures. Whole-study findings and limits: Summed frequency of shared TCR beta families picked out CMV carriers who also had the relevant HLA. HLA-C-restricted CMV clonotypes gave the most frequent clonotype in two of eight donors.

TCRdb independently ran MiXCR on the reads; one entry per CDR3 protein. The profile shows approximately 71,000 distinct CDR3 sequences, approximately 20% of them singletons. Note on this clonotype: Its antigen remains unknown.

This receptor was taken from a human donor in good health (CMV status not recorded). Some clones in this sample may be carry-over from other donors' samples. The material sequenced was CD8+ T cells from cultured PBMCs, taken from culture after CMV antigen stimulation.

This CDR3 is CASSQEGGTMTDTQYF. The CDR3 DNA is TGCGCCAGCAGCCAAGAGGGAGGTACAATGACAGATACGCAGTATTTT. The V call is TRBV4-1, the J call TRBJ2-3, with a tentative D call TRBD2 (6 bases). Germline values: CDR1 MGHRA, CDR2 YSYEKL. This CDR3 region has 16 residues. With 0 bases removed from V and 3 bases from J, the gap between germline ends came to 13 bases.